Following are 20 T cell receptor beta chains from one sample sequenced in a study of Ad26.COV2.S vaccination and SARS-CoV-2 variants. TCRdb's table, derived via immunoSEQ multiplex PCR, lists solely in-frame clones and lacks some. The repertoire holds around 300,000 clones, with 75% to 90% as singletons. Treatment specified: some 19 received Ad26.COV2.S at low or high dose, single or two shots; 5 received placebo; per-sample allocation not given. Day 63 after the first injection of vaccine or placebo was the sampling time. The starting material was peripheral blood, obtained in a trial of Ad26.COV2.S vaccine versus placebo. These receptors were collected from a person aged 18-65 years who received the Ad26.COV2.S COVID-19 vaccine or a placebo.

This chain connects TRBV27 to TRBJ2-3, with D perhaps TRBD2 (5 bases). The V gene lost 1 base and the J gene lost 4 bases, with 15 bases spanning the gap. Per germline, CDR1 MNHEY and CDR2 SMNVEV (reference sequence). The CDR3 is 16 amino acids. CDR3 DNA sequence: TGTGCCAGCAGTTTATGGGCCCTGGAGGCCGCAGATACGCAGTATTTT. Translating gives CASSLWALEAADTQYF.

The chain employs TRBV6-2 or TRBV6-3 and TRBJ1-5; no definite D call. Trimming cost V 4 bases and J 4 bases, with 11 bases left between them. The CDR3 runs 14 residues. Germline CDR1 and CDR2: MNHEY and SVGEGT. The CDR3 is CASSFRPVNQPQHF. The CDR3 nucleotides read TGTGCCAGCAGTTTCCGACCCGTTAATCAGCCCCAGCATTTT.

The chain recombines TRBV20-1 with TRBJ1-1, with D possibly matching TRBD1 (5 bases). Trimming cost V 3 bases and J 0 bases, with 11 bases left between them. The V gene's germline CDR1 is DFQATT and CDR2 SNEGSKA (reference sequence). The CDR3 runs to 14 residues. The CDR3 coding sequence is TGCAGTGCTAGTAAGTGGGGCATGAACACTGAAGCTTTCTTT. Its protein is CSASKWGMNTEAFF.

There are a few counts of this clone. This sequence joins TRBV7-2 and TRBJ1-1, with D uncertain. Germline V gene sequence: CDR1 SGHTA, CDR2 FQGNSA. The CDR3 loop spans 11 amino acids. V lost 5 bases, J lost 10 bases, and 11 bases lay in between. CDR3 nucleotides: TGTGCCAGCAGCCCGCAGGTGTTAGCTTTCTTT. It specifies CASSPQVLAFF.

The CDR3 region has the DNA TGTGCCAGTAAGTCTTCCGCGGGAGCGCCTGGCAATGAGCAGTTCTTC. Protein sequence: CASKSSAGAPGNEQFF. The gene calls are TRBV19 and TRBJ2-1; 7 nucleotides line up with TRBD2. The CDR3 spans 16 residues. With V trimmed by 7 bases and J by 6 bases, 15 bases remained unmatched. Germline CDR1 is LNHDA and CDR2 is SQIVND (reference sequence). Drawing the rest from reference TRBV19 and TRBJ2-1, the complete variable domain is DGGITQSPKYLFRKEGQNVTLSCEQNLNHDAMYWYRQDPGQGLRLIYYSQIVNDFQKGDIAEGYSVSREKKESFPLTVTSAQKNPTAFYLCASKSSAGAPGNEQFFGPGTRLTVL.

The chain joins TRBV19 to TRBJ2-3; a possible D gene is TRBD1 (5 bases). Germline V gene data show CDR1 as LNHDA and CDR2 as SQIVND (reference sequence). The CDR3 is 17 amino acids. The V end was cut by 1 base, the J end by 0 bases, with 14 bases between. The CDR3 nucleotides read TGTGCCAGTAGTATAGTAACAGGCCGGCCTAGCACAGATACGCAGTATTTT. Amino acid sequence: CASSIVTGRPSTDTQYF.

The chain has TRBV30 and TRBJ2-3, with 8 bases fitting TRBD2. Per germline, CDR1 GTSNPN and CDR2 SVGIG (reference sequence). The CDR3 length is 15 residues. V lost 5 bases, J lost 4 bases, and 11 bases stayed unmatched. CDR3 sequence reads: CAWDWGPGGADTQYF. In DNA, the CDR3 is TGTGCCTGGGACTGGGGTCCGGGAGGGGCAGATACGCAGTATTTT.

The chain recombines TRBV29-1 with TRBJ2-7; TRBD2 matches at 9 bases. This CDR3 comprises 15 residues. J lost 5 bases, V lost 4 bases, and 12 bases had no gene match. The V gene's germline CDR1 is SQVTM and CDR2 ANQGSEA. The CDR3 DNA follows: TGCAGCGTTGGAGATCCGCGGGGGGGTAGCCACGAGCAGTACTTC. This translates into CSVGDPRGGSHEQYF.

DNA of the CDR3: TGTGCCAGCAGCCAAACCCCGGGGGTTTTTACCTACAATGAGCAGTTCTTC. The encoded protein is CASSQTPGVFTYNEQFF. The V call is TRBV4-2, the J call TRBJ2-1; weak D call: TRBD2 (6 bases). The CDR3 extends over 17 amino acids. Deletions cut 2 bases from V and 2 bases from J, with 16 bases between. The germline V gene encodes CDR1 LGHNA and CDR2 YNFKEQ.

The rearrangement joins TRBV3-1 (or the pseudogene TRBV3-2) to TRBJ2-7; 11 bases align to TRBD2. V trimming: 5 bases; J trimming: 13 bases; junction bases outside the gene matches: 13. Looked up from germline, CDR1 is LGHDT and CDR2 is YNNKEL (reference sequence). This CDR3 contains 14 residues. The CDR3 DNA reads as TGTGCCAGCAGCGAAACTAGCGGGAGCCCTCGGTATTACTTC. Protein product: CASSETSGSPRYYF.

This clone occurred once. The chain has TRBV30 and TRBJ2-4; a weak D match, TRBD1 (5 bases). Trimming took off 2 bases at V and 0 bases at J, with 14 bases between the two ends. Germline V CDR1 and CDR2: GTSNPN, SVGIG (reference sequence). The CDR3 is 16 residues long. The CDR3 here is CAWSKTALLAKNIQYF. The CDR3 DNA is TGTGCCTGGAGTAAGACAGCACTGCTAGCCAAAAACATTCAGTACTTC.

The chain couples TRBV5-1 to TRBJ1-5, with D unclear. This CDR3 has 14 residues. The V and J ends lost 1 base and 2 bases respectively, with 7 bases between them. CDR1 SGHRS and CDR2 YFSETQ come from the germline V gene. CDR3 bases: TGCGCCAGCAGCTTGCGGCCGGGCAATCAGCCCCAGCATTTT. It encodes CASSLRPGNQPQHF.

A note on this clone: Other nucleotide sequences from this sample produce the same CDR3. The rearrangement uses TRBV24-1 and TRBJ2-1; D might be TRBD1 or TRBD2, each matching 5 bases. Looked up from germline, CDR1 is KGHDR and CDR2 is SFDVKD. V lost 1 base and J lost 6, with 6 bases in between. CDR3 length: 13 residues. The CDR3 sequence is CATSDFGGNEQFF. The CDR3 DNA is TGTGCCACCAGTGATTTTGGGGGCAATGAGCAGTTCTTC.

The V and J genes are TRBV10-1 and TRBJ2-2; a possible D gene is TRBD2 (6 bases). V lost 1 base to trimming and J lost 9 bases, with 18 bases between them. Germline CDR1 is WNHNN and CDR2 is SYGVQD (reference sequence). This CDR3 has 16 residues. The CDR3 DNA sequence: TGCGCCAGCAGTGAGTTCTCAGGGACTCCAGAGAGGGAGCTGTTTTTT. It specifies CASSEFSGTPERELFF.

The gene calls are TRBV9 and TRBJ2-3; TRBD2 agrees at 13 bases. The germline CDR1 and CDR2 sequences are SGDLS and YYNGEE. CDR3 size: 19 residues. With 0 bases clipped from V and 0 bases from J, the junction kept 7 bases outside the gene matches. The CDR3 protein is CASSVETSGGARSTDTQYF. CDR3 nucleotides: TGTGCCAGCAGCGTAGAAACTAGCGGGGGGGCCCGTAGCACAGATACGCAGTATTTT. Full variable domain (rest looked up from reference TRBV9 and TRBJ2-3): DSGVTQTPKHLITATGQRVTLRCSPRSGDLSVYWYQQSLDQGLQFLIQYYNGEERAKGNILERFSAQQFPDLHSELNLSSLELGDSALYFCASSVETSGGARSTDTQYFGPGTRLTVL.

The V call is TRBV18, the J call TRBJ1-4; 7 bases line up with TRBD1. The length of the CDR3 is 14 residues. V shed 1 base and J 4 bases; nucleotides not matched to a gene: 0. CDR1 is KGHSH and CDR2 is LQKENI in the germline V gene. CDR3 region: CASSPRDSNEKLFF. The CDR3 coding sequence is TGTGCCAGCTCACCACGGGACAGTAATGAAAAACTGTTTTTT.

The chain employs TRBV28 and TRBJ1-2; D may be TRBD1 (6 bases). Germline V gene sequence: CDR1 MDHEN, CDR2 SYDVKM. This CDR3 spans 15 amino acids. Trimming removed 4 bases from V and 5 bases from J, with 17 bases in between. The CDR3 DNA is TGTGCCAGCAGTTCCACCACAGGGTTCGGTTATGGCTACACCTTC. This gives the protein CASSSTTGFGYGYTF.

The rearrangement joins TRBV11-2 to TRBJ1-6; D is uncertain. Germline V CDR1 and CDR2: SGHAT, FQNNGV. This CDR3 region has 14 residues. V lost 2 bases to trimming and J lost 6 bases, with 8 bases between them. The CDR3 DNA follows: TGTGCCAGCAGCTTAAATCGTGGTAATTCACCCCTCCACTTT. Protein: CASSLNRGNSPLHF.

V usage is TRBV7-2 and J usage is TRBJ1-3; D might be TRBD1 (6 bases). CDR3 length: 19 amino acids. Germline CDR1 and CDR2: SGHTA and FQGNSA. V was cut by 5 bases and J by 1 base, with 24 bases left in between. The CDR3 sequence is CASSPIRGGSSRSGNTIYF. DNA of the CDR3: TGTGCCAGCAGCCCCATACGTGGGGGCTCGAGTAGGTCTGGAAACACCATATATTTT.

This chain links TRBV19 with TRBJ2-1; tentative D call: TRBD2 (6 bases). Germline V gene lookup returns CDR1 LNHDA and CDR2 SQIVND (reference sequence). The germline V and J ends were trimmed by 3 bases and 9 bases, with 15 bases remaining between them. CDR3 length: 14 residues. Written as DNA, the CDR3 is TGTGCCAGTAGTATTAGGATTAGCGGCATTGAGCAGTTCTTC. It yields the protein CASSIRISGIEQFF.